This TCR beta chain was retrieved from a study of technical replicates of blood from a handful of donors. The table came from immunoSEQ multiplex PCR; TCRdb's copy has only in-frame clones and leaves some out. Of about 61,000 clones listed, about 90% are singletons. V shed 0 bases and J shed 2 bases, with 11 bases lying between them. Germline V gene data show CDR1 as LGHNA and CDR2 as YSLEER. CDR3 length: 15 residues. The material sequenced was PBMCs. This rearrangement joins TRBV4-3 to TRBJ2-7; TRBD2 is a possible D gene (5 bases). The sequence was obtained from a human donor in good health. Some clones in this sample may be carry-over from other donors' samples. CDR3 DNA sequence: TGCGCCAGCAGCCAAGACTTTGACTATGCCTACGAGCAGTACTTC. Translated: CASSQDFDYAYEQYF.